This T cell receptor (beta chain) stems from a study of blood T cell repertoires in COVID-19 (dated by TCRdb to between 2020 and 2021). About the investigation overall: Collaborator samples came from the United States, Italy and Spain and covered acute and convalescent phases of COVID-19. The material from the prospective study consisted of cDNA or gDNA derived from T cells, B-cell-depleted T cells, or PBMCs. Subjects who had been exposed to COVID-19, were actively infected with it, or had recovered from it provided the deeply sampled blood TCRbeta repertoires that made up the dataset. The repertoires were made available in a free public database intended to serve as a resource for research on the immune response to SARS-CoV-2. The samples were drawn from two sources: the first 160 participants of the ongoing ImmuneRACE study, and some 1,300 subjects contributed by 6 global collaborators. Nearly every sample came with metadata listing a de-identified subject ID, COVID-19 status, age in years and sex. Where available, HLA class I and class II types were obtained from metadata supplied by the sample provider rather than from assay-based typing. What the research found in general, with its limitations: How much clinical and demographic metadata was included differed by source and by participant, and the metadata was provided uncurated.

In Seattle, one collaborating source enrolled patients while the infection was active and tracked those patients longitudinally over the course of disease. Each collaborating institution followed its own protocols to collect whole blood in K2EDTA tubes. For TCRbeta analysis, collaborators shipped samples as frozen whole blood, isolated PBMCs, or DNA extracted from either of those sample types. The CDR3 measures 15 amino acids from cysteine to phenylalanine. The retained sequence is limited to the CDR3, 45 bases, with the frame set at the first base. The V end gives up 1 base and the J end 0 bases, leaving 1 base in the junction not matched to a gene. CDR1 and CDR2, per the germline V gene (reference sequence), are LGHDT and YNNKEL. This clone occurred once. Its antigen is currently not known. No per-base quality is available; no much larger clone lies one base away. TCRbeta CDR3 regions were amplified from genomic DNA by means of the immunoSEQ Assay, a bias-controlled multiplex PCR. Per the source publication's procedure: Nucleated cell counts per sample were estimated from amplification of reference gene primers within the assay. To quantify the absolute abundance of each unique TCRbeta CDR3 rearrangement, sequence reads were collapsed and filtered. Productive Simpson clonality was computed per sample as the square root of Simpson's diversity index over productive rearrangements. TCRdb took over this immuneACCESS table, retaining in-frame rearrangements with V and J assigned. Such tables are incomplete; in checked studies, under half of the missing clones stem from an unresolved V gene, and the remainder is unexplained. V and J calls and clone size come straight from that table; D and trimming were deduced from the DNA. The sample table lists just over 150,000 clones, around 82% of them with a count of one. The top ten constitute roughly 6.4% of the sample.

Source material: peripheral blood. The sequence links TRBV3-1 (or the pseudogene TRBV3-2) to TRBJ2-5; 8 central nucleotides agree with TRBD1. The clonotype was recovered from a woman in her 40s with COVID-19, enrolled during active disease. The nucleotide sequence reads TGTGCCAGCAGCCAAGGGGACAGGAACCAAGAGACCCAGTACTTC. It specifies CASSQGDRNQETQYF.